Following are 29 T cell receptor beta chains from one sample sequenced in a study of T cell repertoires in cytomegalovirus infection. MiXCR, applied by TCRdb to the reads, yields one record per CDR3 protein. The table lists about 830,000 distinct CDR3 sequences, about 30% of them singletons. Antigen specificity for these receptors is unknown. Sample: cultured CD8+ T cells from PBMCs, taken from culture after CMV antigen stimulation. These TCRs come from a human donor in good health (CMV status not recorded). Some clones in this sample may be carry-over from other donors' samples.

The chain is built from TRBV7-9 and TRBJ1-1; no definite D call. The CDR3 totals 17 residues. The ends were cut back, 3 bases at V and 4 bases at J, with 21 bases in the middle. The germline V gene encodes CDR1 SEHNR and CDR2 FQNEAQ (reference sequence). The CDR3 protein is CASSFTSPVGSGTEAFF. The CDR3 DNA reads as TGTGCCAGCAGCTTCACATCCCCCGTGGGGTCCGGCACTGAAGCTTTCTTT.

The chain couples TRBV7-8 to TRBJ2-2, with 8 nucleotides matching TRBD2. V was pared by 5 bases and J by 4 bases, with 15 bases of the junction left unmatched. CDR1 and CDR2 (germline): SGHVS, FQNEAQ. The CDR3 spans 18 residues. The CDR3 sequence is CASSPSPQAGVPTGELFF. The CDR3 coding sequence is TGTGCCAGCAGCCCCTCGCCCCAAGCGGGGGTCCCCACCGGGGAGCTGTTTTTT. The full variable domain, its missing parts supplied by reference TRBV7-8 and TRBJ2-2, is GAGVSQSPRYKVAKRGQDVALRCDPISGHVSLFWYQQALGQGPEFLTYFQNEAQLDKSGLPSDRFFAERPEGSVSTLKIQRTQQEDSAVYLCASSPSPQAGVPTGELFFGEGSRLTVL.

This clonotype was seen a few times. The V call is TRBV6-5, the J call TRBJ1-2, with a possible D match to TRBD1 (6 bases). Trimming stripped 6 bases from V and 4 bases from J, with 15 bases between. The CDR3 runs to 14 residues. The germline CDR1 and CDR2 sequences are MNHEY and SVGAGI. CDR3 DNA: TGTGCCAGCAGCCCTAGGACAGACATCTATGGCTACACCTTC. It encodes CASSPRTDIYGYTF.

This clonotype appeared many times. The chain combines TRBV14 with TRBJ2-3, with 9 bases aligning to TRBD2. The V segment lost 3 bases and the J segment 2 bases; nucleotides outside the gene matches: 3. There are 15 residues in the CDR3. The germline gives CDR1 SGHDN, CDR2 FVKESK. In DNA, the CDR3 is TGTGCCAGCAGCCACGTAGCGGGGGTCACAGATACGCAGTATTTT. This sequence encodes CASSHVAGVTDTQYF. The entire variable domain, with the rest obtained from reference TRBV14 and TRBJ2-3, is as follows: EAGVTQFPSHSVIEKGQTVTLRCDPISGHDNLYWYRRVMGKEIKFLLHFVKESKQDESGMPNNRFLAERTGGTYSTLKVQPAELEDSGVYFCASSHVAGVTDTQYFGPGTRLTVL.

The J gene is TRBJ1-1, the V gene TRBV7-9; D is unclear. Germline values: CDR1 SEHNR, CDR2 FQNEAQ (reference sequence). This CDR3 comprises 14 residues. Trimming cost V 3 bases and J 2 bases, with 10 bases left between them. In DNA form, the CDR3 reads TGTGCCAGCAGCTTTTGGGAACTAAACACTGAAGCTTTCTTT. Translating it yields CASSFWELNTEAFF.

This chain connects TRBV5-5 to TRBJ2-1; D is undetermined. Germline CDR1 reads SGHKS; CDR2 reads YYEKEE (reference sequence). This CDR3 is built from 14 residues. Deletions cut 2 bases from V and 3 bases from J, with 9 bases between. The CDR3 DNA reads TGTGCCAGCAGCTTTCGGTGGGACTACAATGAGCAGTTCTTC. It encodes CASSFRWDYNEQFF. Full variable domain (remainder filled in from reference TRBV5-5 and TRBJ2-1): DAGVTQSPTHLIKTRGQQVTLRCSPISGHKSVSWYQQVLGQGPQFIFQYYEKEERGRGNFPDRFSARQFPNYSSELNVNALLLGDSALYLCASSFRWDYNEQFFGPGTRLTVL.

V gene TRBV7-2 combines with J gene TRBJ1-1; D remains ambiguous. The CDR3 sequence is 14 residues long. The germline gives CDR1 SGHTA, CDR2 FQGNSA. With 2 bases removed from V and 5 bases from J, the gap between germline ends came to 12 bases. CDR3 nucleotides: TGTGCCAGCAGCTTATACGGCAGAGGGACTGAAGCTTTCTTT. Protein product: CASSLYGRGTEAFF.

This clonotype has at least ten counts. This rearrangement joins TRBV7-6 to TRBJ2-7, with 10 bases aligning to TRBD2. CDR3 length: 16 residues. The germline V gene has CDR1 SGHVS and CDR2 FNYEAQ. The trim removed 1 base at V and 3 bases at J, leaving 6 bases unmatched. The DNA of the CDR3 is TGTGCCAGCAGCTTAGGGGTTCTAGCGGGGGTCTACGAGCAGTACTTC. It encodes CASSLGVLAGVYEQYF.

This clonotype was observed a few times. The chain combines TRBV2 with TRBJ2-7, with D tentatively TRBD1 (5 bases). The CDR3 has 15 amino acids. CDR1 and CDR2 from the germline V gene are SNHLY and FYNNEI. The V end was cut by 4 bases, the J end by 4 bases, with 17 bases between. The DNA for the CDR3 is TGTGCCAGCAGTGGCGTCCCTGAAGGGGTTTACGAGCAGTACGTC. Residues: CASSGVPEGVYEQYV.

This clonotype appeared many times. The genes are TRBV10-3 and TRBJ1-1; 10 nucleotides line up with TRBD1. Germline CDR1 reads ENHRY; CDR2 reads SYGVKD. The junction had 8 bases not matched to a gene; V was cut back by 11 bases and J by 5 bases. The CDR3 contains 13 residues. The chain's CDR3 is CAVRQGAGTEAFF. CDR3 DNA: TGTGCCGTTCGACAGGGGGCGGGAACTGAAGCTTTCTTT.

Ten or more counts support this clonotype. The gene calls are TRBV7-2 and TRBJ2-7; TRBD1 matches 9 bases. CDR1 and CDR2 from the germline V gene are SGHTA and FQGNSA. This CDR3 has 15 amino acids. Germline trimming cut 0 bases from V and 6 bases from J; bases unmatched to any gene: 6. This CDR3 is CASSLAGQGPGEQYF. CDR3 sequence (DNA): TGTGCCAGCAGCTTAGCGGGACAGGGTCCCGGCGAGCAGTACTTC.

The rearrangement uses TRBV7-4 and TRBJ1-1, with TRBD1 matching 8 bases. The CDR3 contains 13 residues. V was clipped by 4 bases and J by 5 bases; unmatched bases: 3. Germline loops: CDR1 SGHVT, CDR2 SQSDAQ. The CDR3 DNA follows: TGTGCCAGCAGCTGTGACAGGGGAACTGAAGCTTTCTTT. Its translation: CASSCDRGTEAFF. Full variable domain (rest looked up from reference TRBV7-4 and TRBJ1-1): GAGVSQSPRYKVAKRGRDVALRCDSISGHVTLYWYRQTLGQGSEVLTYSQSDAQRDKSGRPSGRFSAERPERSVSTLKIQRTEQGDSAVYLCASSCDRGTEAFFGQGTRLTVV.

This clonotype was counted at least ten times. The rearrangement joins TRBV7-6 to TRBJ1-1; D is unclear. Germline CDR1 is SGHVS and CDR2 is FNYEAQ. Trimming removed 6 bases at V and 2 bases at J, with 10 bases between. This CDR3 has 13 amino acids. CDR3 nucleotides: TGTGCCAGCAGTGAGGACCGAAACACTGAAGCTTTCTTT. Its protein product is CASSEDRNTEAFF.

The sample holds a few counts of this clonotype. The CDR3 sequence: CASTLRLGGFQPQHF. Written as DNA, the CDR3 is TGTGCCAGCACCCTGAGGCTTGGAGGGTTTCAGCCCCAGCATTTT. V gene TRBV27 combines with J gene TRBJ1-5; no definite D call. This CDR3 has 15 amino acids. V lost 7 bases to trimming and J lost 6 bases, with 19 bases between them. Germline assignment: CDR1 MNHEY and CDR2 SMNVEV (reference sequence).

In this sample, this clonotype turned up many times. The rearrangement joins TRBV4-1 to TRBJ2-3; a possible D gene is TRBD2 (6 bases). V lost 4 bases to trimming and J lost 0 bases, with 14 bases between them. The CDR3 covers 16 residues. Germline CDR1 and CDR2: MGHRA and YSYEKL. The CDR3 DNA follows: TGCGCCAGCAGCCGATATTCCGGGGGAAGCACAGATACGCAGTATTTT. It specifies CASSRYSGGSTDTQYF.

Worth noting for this clonotype: The germline gene is not matched at one end of the junction; a read error may be the cause. This chain joins TRBV7-9 and TRBJ1-4; D remains unclear. Germline loops: CDR1 SEHNR, CDR2 FQNEAQ (reference sequence). This CDR3 has 10 amino acids. The CDR3 sequence is CASSLVPSRF. CDR3 sequence (DNA): TGTGCCAGCAGCTTAGTGCCCAGCCGTTTT.

The chain uses TRBV6-6 and TRBJ2-1; D is perhaps TRBD2 (5 bases). There are 14 residues in the CDR3. V was shortened by 5 bases and J by 2 bases, with 10 bases between the two germline ends. Looked up from germline, CDR1 is MNHNY and CDR2 is SVGAGI (reference sequence). The CDR3, as DNA: TGTGCCAGCAGTATAGCGTGGACCTACAATGAGCAGTTCTTC. It encodes CASSIAWTYNEQFF.

This clonotype was picked up many times. The chain carries TRBV7-2 and TRBJ2-7; perhaps D is TRBD1 or TRBD2 (5 bases each). Germline V CDR1 and CDR2: SGHTA, FQGNSA. Trimming took off 1 base at V and 5 bases at J, with 18 bases between the two ends. The CDR3 extends over 16 amino acids. Here the CDR3 DNA reads TGTGCCAGCAGCTTAGGGGCCGCAGGGACCGACAACGAGCAGTACTTC. Translating it yields CASSLGAAGTDNEQYF.

The V call is TRBV27, the J call TRBJ2-2, with no clear D. CDR1 and CDR2 from the germline V gene are MNHEY and SMNVEV (reference sequence). V was pared by 2 bases and J by 9 bases, with 7 bases between. There are 12 residues in the CDR3. The CDR3 sequence: CASSLDGRELFF. The CDR3 nucleotides read TGTGCCAGCAGTTTAGATGGGAGGGAGCTGTTTTTT.

This clonotype was seen at least ten times. The chain's CDR3 is CASSSGTVSTDTQYF. The CDR3 DNA reads as TGTGCCAGCAGCAGCGGGACAGTCAGCACAGATACGCAGTATTTT. J is TRBJ2-3 and V is TRBV7-2; the D gene could be TRBD1 or TRBD2 (7 bases each). CDR1 SGHTA and CDR2 FQGNSA come from the germline V gene. The CDR3 has 15 amino acids. Trimming took 5 bases from V and 0 from J, leaving 12 bases between them.

A remark on this clonotype: A single base separates this from a much larger clone, so it may be a read error. The chain combines TRBV7-2 with TRBJ1-5; D is undetermined. Germline V CDR1 and CDR2: SGHTA, FQGNSA. The CDR3 totals 15 residues. This CDR3 reads CASRLGGLRNQPQHF. The DNA of the CDR3 is TGTGCCAGCAGGTTAGGAGGTCTTCGGAATCAGCCCCAGCATTTT.

The rearrangement uses TRBV4-1 and TRBJ1-5; D remains ambiguous. Trimming stripped 0 bases from V and 5 bases from J, with 5 bases between. This CDR3 is 13 amino acids long. The germline V gene encodes CDR1 MGHRA and CDR2 YSYEKL. The CDR3 reads CASSQDFDQPQHF. CDR3 nucleotides: TGCGCCAGCAGCCAAGATTTCGATCAGCCCCAGCATTTT.

This clonotype was recorded at least ten times. The chain is built from TRBV7-2 and TRBJ2-7; TRBD1 agrees at 8 bases. This CDR3 comprises 13 residues. The V and J ends lost 4 bases and 3 bases, in that order; junction bases with no gene match: 2. Germline V gene sequence: CDR1 SGHTA, CDR2 FQGNSA. CDR3 DNA: TGTGCCAGCAGCTACGGGACAGGCTACGAGCAGTACGTC. Its translation: CASSYGTGYEQYV.

This clonotype was seen many times. The chain recombines TRBV7-9 with TRBJ2-1; 11 bases agree with TRBD2. Germline assignment: CDR1 SEHNR and CDR2 FQNEAQ (reference sequence). There are 15 residues in the CDR3. With V trimmed by 5 bases and J by 7 bases, 7 bases remained unmatched. The DNA for the CDR3 is TGTGCCAGCAGCGTAAGACTAGCGGGGTTAAATGAGCAGTTCTTC. Its translation: CASSVRLAGLNEQFF.

V gene TRBV2 combines with J gene TRBJ2-1, with 9 bases matching TRBD2. V was pared by 6 bases and J by 2 bases, with 8 bases of the junction left unmatched. CDR1 SNHLY and CDR2 FYNNEI come from the germline V gene. The CDR3 runs to 16 residues. The CDR3 here is CASREGAGGAYNEQFF. The CDR3 nucleotides are TGTGCCAGCAGGGAGGGCGCGGGGGGGGCCTACAATGAGCAGTTCTTC.

The gene calls are TRBV10-3 and TRBJ1-1; maybe TRBD1 (5 bases). Germline CDR1 reads ENHRY; CDR2 reads SYGVKD. This CDR3 has 12 amino acids. V was clipped by 8 bases and J by 5 bases, with 12 bases between them. The CDR3 spells CAIFGGDTEAFF. For the CDR3, the DNA is TGTGCCATCTTTGGGGGGGATACTGAAGCTTTCTTT.

About this clonotype itself: Since a much larger clone is just one base distant, this may be a read error. This rearrangement joins TRBV6-6 to TRBJ2-5, with D maybe TRBD2 (7 bases). The CDR3 extends over 15 amino acids. Germline-derived CDR1 and CDR2 are MNHNY and SVGAGI (reference sequence). CDR3 in DNA: TGTACCAGCAGTTACTTCGGGGGGCTGGCGGAGACCCAGTACTTC. This sequence encodes CTSSYFGGLAETQYF.

The chain combines TRBV27 with TRBJ1-2; 8 bases line up with TRBD1. Unmatched junction bases numbered 13, after V lost 5 bases and J lost 8 bases. The germline gives CDR1 MNHEY, CDR2 SMNVEV (reference sequence). The CDR3 contains 15 residues. The CDR3 DNA sequence: TGTGCCAGCAGTAATTCCGGGACAGGCTCCCTAGGCTACACCTTC. The encoded protein is CASSNSGTGSLGYTF.

Worth noting for this clonotype: At one boundary the junction diverges from the germline segment, which might be a read error. This sequence joins TRBV7-4 and TRBJ2-7, with TRBD1 as a possible D gene (6 bases). There are 15 residues in the CDR3. Looked up from germline, CDR1 is SGHVT and CDR2 is SQSDAQ. The CDR3 DNA is TGTGCCAGCAGCTTATACCGGGACACCGCACACGAGCAGGACTTC. Translating gives CASSLYRDTAHEQDF.